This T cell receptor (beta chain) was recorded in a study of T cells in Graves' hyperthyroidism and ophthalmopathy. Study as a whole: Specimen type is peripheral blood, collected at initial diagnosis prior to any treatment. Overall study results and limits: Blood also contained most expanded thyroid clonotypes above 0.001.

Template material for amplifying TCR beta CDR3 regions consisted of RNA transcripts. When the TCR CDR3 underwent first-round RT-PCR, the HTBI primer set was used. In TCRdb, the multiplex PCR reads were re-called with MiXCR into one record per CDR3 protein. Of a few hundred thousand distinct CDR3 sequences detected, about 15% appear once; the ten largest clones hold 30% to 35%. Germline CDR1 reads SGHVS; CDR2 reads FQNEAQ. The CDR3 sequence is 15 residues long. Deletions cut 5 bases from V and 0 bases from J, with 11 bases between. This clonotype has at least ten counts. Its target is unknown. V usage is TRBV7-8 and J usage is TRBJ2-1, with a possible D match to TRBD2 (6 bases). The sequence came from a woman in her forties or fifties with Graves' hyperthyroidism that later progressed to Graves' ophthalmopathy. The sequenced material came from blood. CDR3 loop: CASSPTRGSYNEQFF. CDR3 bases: TGTGCCAGCAGCCCGACTAGGGGCTCCTACAATGAGCAGTTCTTC.